Listed below are T cell receptor beta chains from one sample, sequenced in a study of blood T cell repertoires in COVID-19. Clones were read by immunoSEQ multiplex PCR, and TCRdb kept only the in-frame ones, dropping some. Of over 200,000 clones listed, about 91% were seen once; the top ten hold more than 0.95%. The sequencing input was peripheral blood. Receptors were obtained from a man younger than 45 with acute or convalescent COVID-19. Both conserved end residues are part of each CDR3. A D gene is named only where the DNA matches it firmly. The size entry is marked missing in some rows and otherwise reads once, few, many or a size class.

TRBD1	TRBV27	14	TRBJ1-2	NA	CASSGQGSGYGYTF	TGTGCCAGCAGTGGACAGGGTAGTGGCTATGGCTACACCTTC
TRBD1	TRBV7-2	15	TRBJ2-2	NA	CASSPGTGITGELFF	TGTGCCAGCAGCCCCGGGACAGGAATCACCGGGGAGCTGTTTTTT
NA	TRBV18	14	TRBJ1-2	NA	CASSPNRDGHGYTF	TGTGCCAGCTCCCCAAACAGGGACGGTCATGGCTACACCTTC
NA	TRBV28	15	TRBJ2-5	NA	CASSFPRLGQETQYF	TGTGCCAGCAGTTTCCCTCGCCTAGGACAAGAGACCCAGTACTTC
TRBD1	TRBV5-1	17	TRBJ1-6	NA	CASSTRQGTLTNSPLHF	TGCGCCAGCAGCACGCGACAGGGGACACTTACTAATTCACCCCTCCACTTT
TRBD1	TRBV5-1	15	TRBJ1-4	NA	CASSLRGTGWEKLFF	TGCGCCAGCAGCTTGCGCGGGACAGGGTGGGAAAAACTGTTTTTT
NA	TRBV4-1	14	TRBJ2-1	NA	CASSQDPLSNEQFF	TGCGCCAGCAGCCAAGACCCCCTATCGAATGAGCAGTTCTTC
NA	TRBV6-5	11	TRBJ2-4	NA	CASLQGNIQYF	TGTGCCAGCCTCCAGGGCAACATTCAGTACTTC
TRBD1	TRBV30	16	TRBJ1-5	NA	CAWSAPGQGTNQPQHF	TGTGCCTGGAGTGCACCGGGACAGGGCACCAATCAGCCCCAGCATTTT
TRBD1	TRBV10-1	18	TRBJ1-2	NA	CASVRPTWTGGTNYGYTF	TGCGCCAGCGTAAGGCCCACTTGGACAGGGGGAACTAACTATGGCTACACCTTC
TRBD2	TRBV19	14	TRBJ2-1	NA	CASSAGGNYNEQFF	TGTGCCAGTAGTGCGGGGGGGAACTACAATGAGCAGTTCTTC
TRBD1	TRBV4-1	16	TRBJ2-7	once	CASSLGGQGKTYEQYF	TGCGCCAGCAGCCTAGGAGGACAGGGCAAAACTTACGAGCAGTACTTC
NA	TRBV24-1	13	TRBJ2-3	NA	CATSLRGTDTQYF	TGTGCCACCAGTCTACGAGGCACAGATACGCAGTATTTT
TRBD1	TRBV5-1	14	TRBJ1-6	few	CASSGDRANSPLHF	TGCGCCAGCAGCGGGGACAGGGCCAATTCACCCCTCCACTTT
NA	TRBV6-2/TRBV6-3	13	TRBJ2-7	NA	CASSSRPSYEQYF	TGTGCCAGCAGTTCCCGTCCCTCCTACGAGCAGTACTTC
NA	TRBV24-1	13	TRBJ2-7	NA	CATSDPGTYEQYF	TGTGCCACCAGTGACCCCGGGACCTACGAGCAGTACTTC
TRBD2	TRBV5-6	14	TRBJ2-7	NA	CASRNQREAGEQYF	TGTGCCAGCAGAAATCAGCGGGAGGCGGGCGAGCAGTACTTC
NA	TRBV7-8	15	TRBJ2-1	NA	CASSLAGQGINEQFF	TGTGCCAGCAGCTTAGCAGGGCAGGGCATCAATGAGCAGTTCTTC
TRBD1	TRBV5-4	15	TRBJ2-3	NA	CASRPGQGASDTQYF	TGTGCCAGCAGGCCGGGACAGGGGGCGTCAGATACGCAGTATTTT
NA	TRBV5-4	14	TRBJ2-7	NA	CASSSEGGISEQYF	TGTGCCAGCAGCTCTGAGGGAGGAATAAGCGAGCAGTACTTC